This TCR beta chain was profiled in a study of T-cell memory formation after mild COVID-19 (dated by TCRdb to about 2021). With regard to the full study: TCR sequence clusters from the two donors were found to be largely donor specific. T-cell clones expanding and contracting after mild COVID-19 in a couple of donors were tracked by longitudinal TCRalpha and TCRbeta repertoire sequencing. The cohort was made up of two young adult volunteers, one female and one male, who were previously healthy. Summary of the overall study and its limitations: The detection of some responding clones in pre-infection memory suggests that pre-existing cross-reactive memory T cells joined the SARS-CoV-2 response. Only two mild cases were covered in the study, and larger cohorts including severe cases with pre-infection samples were considered necessary. Contracting CD4+ clones turned up mainly in the CM and EM memory subsets, whereas EMRA was where CD8+ clones were enriched. Clones contracting from day 15 to 85 had balanced CD4/CD8 phenotypes, while a second wave expanding from day 15 to 37 was biased towards CD4+. Whether the second-wave clones peaking on day 37 were SARS-CoV-2 specific was not confirmed.

TCRdb lists the instrument as Illumina NovaSeq 6000. cDNA libraries for TCRalpha and TCRbeta were prepared by 5'RACE using constant-segment primers, with sample barcodes and unique molecular identifiers added. Trizol reagent was used to extract RNA from every sample. Library amplification was performed in two PCR steps, and a second sample barcode and Illumina TruSeq adapters were introduced in the second step. The libraries were sequenced on an Illumina NovaSeq using 2 x 150 bp paired-end reads. The authors' analysis ran thus. The reads were demultiplexed and collapsed into UMI-guided consensus sequences using migec v1.2.7. Using mixcr v2.1.11, the UMI consensuses were aligned to TRA and TRB V and J templates and assembled into clonotypes. Clonotypes were classified as expanded or contracted when called significant by both edgeR and NoisET, with noise models trained on biological replicates. For edgeR calls, the thresholds were a false discovery rate-adjusted p below 0.01 and a log2 fold-change of 1. PCA with hierarchical clustering of max-normalized trajectories of the 1000 most abundant clonotypes was used as exploratory dynamics analysis. Separately sequenced CD4+ and CD8+ repertoires were used to assign the CD4 or CD8 phenotype of responding clones. The public reads were run again by TCRdb, first through fastp at Q25 and then through MiXCR, and only productive beta chains were kept. All rows with the same CDR3 protein become a single entry with the most common DNA and genes. The V and J calls reflect TCRdb's pipeline rather than the authors' work. This sample comprises approximately 560,000 distinct CDR3 sequences, roughly 17% of them detected only once. In total, the top ten clones hold less than 10% of the sample.

PBMCs were isolated by Ficoll-Paque density gradient centrifugation. A remark on this clonotype: Its antigen target is currently unknown. The input lacks base qualities; no much larger clone sits a single base away.

Sequenced: PBMCs or a T cell subset sorted from them (not recorded which). This TCR derives from an adult woman who had mild COVID-19 (a few samples of this study predate the infection). The sample titles of this study are shuffled in the database, so cell type and time point are left out; the donor was told from shared clones.

Read as DNA, the sequence is TGTGCCAGCAGTTTAGGTTCGGGTATCTCCTATAATTCACCCCTCCACTTT. It codes for CASSLGSGISYNSPLHF. The rearrangement joined TRBV12-3 or TRBV12-4 to TRBJ1-6, with the D gene uncertain. The CDR3 sequence holds 17 residues, the cysteine and phenylalanine included. This entry keeps only the CDR3 DNA: 51 bases, framed from base 1. V gives up 1 base and J gives up 0 bases, and the segment between their germline ends measures 10 bases.